The next 16 T cell receptor beta chains were all read from a single sample in a study of blood T cell repertoires in COVID-19 (dated by TCRdb to the early 2020s). Library preparation employed the immunoSEQ multiplex PCR assay. The clones in this table, taken by TCRdb from immuneACCESS, are in-frame only. Not every clone is retained; where verified, under half of the shortfall comes from an unresolved V gene, and the cause of the rest is unknown. The sample contains around 110,000 clones, approximately 80% of them found a single time. The top ten constitute around 14% of the sample. Material for sequencing was peripheral blood. The source of these receptors is a woman aged 55-70 years with acute or convalescent COVID-19.

V and J are TRBV11-3 and TRBJ2-1; 9 bases agree with TRBD2. The V segment lost 3 bases and the J segment 9 bases; nucleotides outside the gene matches: 3. The CDR3 sequence is 13 residues long. CDR1 SGHNT and CDR2 YENEEA come from the germline V gene. CDR3 sequence: CASSFGGRGEQFF. The CDR3 region has the DNA TGTGCCAGCAGCTTCGGCGGGAGGGGTGAGCAGTTCTTC.

The genes are TRBV27 and TRBJ2-7; maybe TRBD2 (5 bases). The germline V and J ends were trimmed by 5 bases and 1 base, with 15 bases remaining between them. Germline lookup yields CDR1 MNHEY and CDR2 SMNVEV (reference sequence). The CDR3 contains 15 residues. CDR3 in amino acids: CASSARTGRSYEQYF. Here the CDR3 DNA reads TGTGCCAGCAGTGCCCGGACTGGCCGTTCCTACGAGCAGTACTTC.

The chain is built from TRBV19 and TRBJ2-3; 8 bases are a match to TRBD2. The CDR3 loop spans 15 amino acids. CDR1 is LNHDA and CDR2 is SQIVND in the germline V gene (reference sequence). V trimming: 9 bases; J trimming: 1 base; junction bases outside the gene matches: 9. CDR3 DNA sequence: TGTGCCAGCCAGTCTAGCGGGCAGGGCACAGATACGCAGTATTTT. Amino acids: CASQSSGQGTDTQYF.

This chain joins TRBV21-1 and TRBJ1-2; TRBD1 reflects the table's D call only, with no check against the DNA. TRBV21-1 has pseudogene status. CDR3 length: 15 amino acids. CDR3 nucleotide sequence: TGTGCCAGCAGCTCCCTCGCAGGGGCAGCCTATGGCTACACCTTC. As protein: CASSSLAGAAYGYTF.

V is TRBV3-1 (or the pseudogene TRBV3-2) and J is TRBJ2-3, with TRBD2 matching 10 bases. The CDR3 sequence is 16 residues long. V dropped 6 bases and J dropped 7; count of bases not matched to a gene: 13. The germline CDR1 and CDR2 sequences are LGHDT and YNNKEL (reference sequence). The DNA of the CDR3 is TGTGCCAGCAGTCCCGCTAGGCAGCGGGAGGGTCATACGCAGTATTTT. This sequence encodes CASSPARQREGHTQYF.

This chain joins TRBV6-5 and TRBJ1-2; 7 bases map to TRBD1. CDR1 and CDR2 (germline): MNHEY, SVGAGI. The ends lost 0 bases at V and 5 bases at J; junction bases unmatched: 6. The CDR3 has 15 amino acids. The CDR3: CASSYSNTGVYGYTF. The CDR3 DNA reads TGTGCCAGCAGTTACTCAAACACAGGGGTGTATGGCTACACCTTC.

The chain uses TRBV19 and TRBJ1-2; 11 bases agree with TRBD1. The length of the CDR3 is 16 residues. Per the germline V gene, CDR1 is LNHDA and CDR2 is SQIVND (reference sequence). With V trimmed by 7 bases and J by 7 bases, 14 bases remained unmatched. This CDR3 is CASTTRPDRGPGGYTF. The CDR3, as DNA: TGTGCCAGTACCACACGACCGGACAGGGGGCCTGGTGGCTACACCTTC.

This clone was detected once. CDR3 region: CASSPGLAGGSDTQYF. The CDR3 DNA follows: TGTGCCAGCAGTCCCGGACTAGCGGGAGGCTCAGATACGCAGTATTTT. The chain is built from TRBV27 and TRBJ2-3; TRBD2 agrees at 14 bases. V gave up 5 bases and J gave up 4 bases; unmatched junction bases: 5. The CDR3 contains 16 residues. Germline loops: CDR1 MNHEY, CDR2 SMNVEV (reference sequence).

The V and J genes are TRBV5-4 and TRBJ1-6; D gene unclear. Germline CDR1 SGHNT, CDR2 YYREEE (reference sequence). V dropped 0 bases and J dropped 0 bases, with 7 bases sitting between them. The CDR3 is 16 amino acids. The CDR3 loop reads CASSLVLSSYNSPLHF. CDR3 nucleotides: TGTGCCAGCAGCTTGGTGCTCAGCTCCTATAATTCACCCCTCCACTTT.

The chain carries TRBV19 and TRBJ1-5; D may be TRBD1 (5 bases). The V gene's germline CDR1 is LNHDA and CDR2 SQIVND (reference sequence). V lost 3 bases, J lost 4 bases, and 13 bases lay in between. The CDR3 is 15 amino acids. The CDR3 region is CASSIFRTPNQPQHF. CDR3 in DNA: TGTGCCAGTAGTATTTTTAGGACACCGAATCAGCCCCAGCATTTT.

This chain uses TRBV12-5 with TRBJ2-3; D possibly corresponds to TRBD1 (6 bases). Trimming removed 5 bases at V and 3 bases at J, with 15 bases between. Germline V gene data show CDR1 as LGHNT and CDR2 as FRNRAP. This CDR3 has 15 amino acids. The CDR3 DNA reads as TGTGCTAGTGGTCCCTTGTCAGGGGCAACAGATACGCAGTATTTT. Translating gives CASGPLSGATDTQYF. Full variable domain (remainder filled in from reference TRBV12-5 and TRBJ2-3): DARVTQTPRHKVTEMGQEVTMRCQPILGHNTVFWYRQTMMQGLELLAYFRNRAPLDDSGMPKDRFSAEMPDATLATLKIQPSEPRDSAVYFCASGPLSGATDTQYFGPGTRLTVL.

V and J are TRBV2 and TRBJ1-1; D unclear. Germline V gene sequence: CDR1 SNHLY, CDR2 FYNNEI. The CDR3 has 13 residues. Between the trimmed V and J ends, which lost 1 base and 5 bases, there was a span of 8 bases. The CDR3 sequence: CASSEVRETEAFF. The CDR3 DNA sequence: TGTGCCAGCAGTGAAGTGCGAGAGACTGAAGCTTTCTTT.

The sample holds one count of this clone. The V and J genes are TRBV11-2 and TRBJ1-4, with D tentatively TRBD1 (5 bases). V was clipped by 1 base and J by 8 bases, with 23 bases between them. Germline assignment: CDR1 SGHAT and CDR2 FQNNGV. This CDR3 has 18 residues. The CDR3 DNA reads TGTGCCAGCAGCTTAGGTACCAGGAAAGGGACTGAAGCCGAAAAACTGTTTTTT. Translated: CASSLGTRKGTEAEKLFF. The full variable domain, rest sourced from reference TRBV11-2 and TRBJ1-4, is EAGVAQSPRYKIIEKRQSVAFWCNPISGHATLYWYQQILGQGPKLLIQFQNNGVVDDSQLPKDRFSAERLKGVDSTLKIQPAKLEDSAVYLCASSLGTRKGTEAEKLFFGSGTQLSVL.

This clone turned up a few times. V usage is TRBV6-1 and J usage is TRBJ1-2; D not certain. The CDR3 loop spans 15 amino acids. CDR1 and CDR2 from the germline V gene are MNHNS and SASEGT. V dropped 3 bases and J dropped 3 bases, with 14 bases sitting between them. The CDR3 sequence is CASSERGSLYYGYTF. CDR3 in DNA: TGTGCCAGCAGTGAGCGAGGCTCCCTTTACTATGGCTACACCTTC.

V gene TRBV5-4 combines with J gene TRBJ1-1, with 9 bases fitting TRBD1. Germline CDR1 is SGHNT and CDR2 is YYREEE (reference sequence). V lost 4 bases to trimming and J lost 10 bases; unmatched junction nucleotides: 11. The CDR3 runs to 14 residues. CDR3 loop: CASSGRGQGRGAFF. Here the CDR3 DNA reads TGTGCCAGCAGCGGGCGGGGACAGGGTAGGGGAGCTTTCTTT.

This chain links TRBV24-1 with TRBJ1-4, with 8 nucleotides matching TRBD1. The CDR3 is 15 amino acids. With 7 bases clipped from V and 7 bases from J, the junction kept 10 bases outside the gene matches. Germline assignment: CDR1 KGHDR and CDR2 SFDVKD. The CDR3 region is CATRRQGAVGEKLFF. The CDR3 bases are TGTGCCACCAGGCGCCAGGGGGCGGTCGGTGAAAAACTGTTTTTT.